In its sample, the clone carrying this T cell receptor (beta chain) was seen many times. The data were taken from a study of T cells after yellow fever vaccination. Study-level background: Each low-cell-number fraction was prepared by means of SMART-Seq v4 Ultra Low Input.

A 5'RACE template-switching step, the method used to make TCR cDNA, added a universal primer site and UMIs. TCRdb re-called the 5' RACE reads with MiXCR, one entry per CDR3 protein. The sample lists a few hundred thousand distinct CDR3 sequences, 19% seen once, with 14% in the top ten. This CDR3 spans 14 amino acids. Trimming cost V 5 bases and J 2 bases, with 12 bases left between them. The rearrangement uses TRBV12-3 or TRBV12-4 and TRBJ2-5, with D possibly matching TRBD2 (6 bases). The sample here was PBMCs, taken 15 days after the yellow fever booster vaccination. The sequence came from a man under 40 who received the YFV17D yellow fever vaccine. CDR3 DNA sequence: TGTGCCAGCAGTCCCCGGGACTTTCAAGAGACCCAGTACTTC. This encodes CASSPRDFQETQYF.